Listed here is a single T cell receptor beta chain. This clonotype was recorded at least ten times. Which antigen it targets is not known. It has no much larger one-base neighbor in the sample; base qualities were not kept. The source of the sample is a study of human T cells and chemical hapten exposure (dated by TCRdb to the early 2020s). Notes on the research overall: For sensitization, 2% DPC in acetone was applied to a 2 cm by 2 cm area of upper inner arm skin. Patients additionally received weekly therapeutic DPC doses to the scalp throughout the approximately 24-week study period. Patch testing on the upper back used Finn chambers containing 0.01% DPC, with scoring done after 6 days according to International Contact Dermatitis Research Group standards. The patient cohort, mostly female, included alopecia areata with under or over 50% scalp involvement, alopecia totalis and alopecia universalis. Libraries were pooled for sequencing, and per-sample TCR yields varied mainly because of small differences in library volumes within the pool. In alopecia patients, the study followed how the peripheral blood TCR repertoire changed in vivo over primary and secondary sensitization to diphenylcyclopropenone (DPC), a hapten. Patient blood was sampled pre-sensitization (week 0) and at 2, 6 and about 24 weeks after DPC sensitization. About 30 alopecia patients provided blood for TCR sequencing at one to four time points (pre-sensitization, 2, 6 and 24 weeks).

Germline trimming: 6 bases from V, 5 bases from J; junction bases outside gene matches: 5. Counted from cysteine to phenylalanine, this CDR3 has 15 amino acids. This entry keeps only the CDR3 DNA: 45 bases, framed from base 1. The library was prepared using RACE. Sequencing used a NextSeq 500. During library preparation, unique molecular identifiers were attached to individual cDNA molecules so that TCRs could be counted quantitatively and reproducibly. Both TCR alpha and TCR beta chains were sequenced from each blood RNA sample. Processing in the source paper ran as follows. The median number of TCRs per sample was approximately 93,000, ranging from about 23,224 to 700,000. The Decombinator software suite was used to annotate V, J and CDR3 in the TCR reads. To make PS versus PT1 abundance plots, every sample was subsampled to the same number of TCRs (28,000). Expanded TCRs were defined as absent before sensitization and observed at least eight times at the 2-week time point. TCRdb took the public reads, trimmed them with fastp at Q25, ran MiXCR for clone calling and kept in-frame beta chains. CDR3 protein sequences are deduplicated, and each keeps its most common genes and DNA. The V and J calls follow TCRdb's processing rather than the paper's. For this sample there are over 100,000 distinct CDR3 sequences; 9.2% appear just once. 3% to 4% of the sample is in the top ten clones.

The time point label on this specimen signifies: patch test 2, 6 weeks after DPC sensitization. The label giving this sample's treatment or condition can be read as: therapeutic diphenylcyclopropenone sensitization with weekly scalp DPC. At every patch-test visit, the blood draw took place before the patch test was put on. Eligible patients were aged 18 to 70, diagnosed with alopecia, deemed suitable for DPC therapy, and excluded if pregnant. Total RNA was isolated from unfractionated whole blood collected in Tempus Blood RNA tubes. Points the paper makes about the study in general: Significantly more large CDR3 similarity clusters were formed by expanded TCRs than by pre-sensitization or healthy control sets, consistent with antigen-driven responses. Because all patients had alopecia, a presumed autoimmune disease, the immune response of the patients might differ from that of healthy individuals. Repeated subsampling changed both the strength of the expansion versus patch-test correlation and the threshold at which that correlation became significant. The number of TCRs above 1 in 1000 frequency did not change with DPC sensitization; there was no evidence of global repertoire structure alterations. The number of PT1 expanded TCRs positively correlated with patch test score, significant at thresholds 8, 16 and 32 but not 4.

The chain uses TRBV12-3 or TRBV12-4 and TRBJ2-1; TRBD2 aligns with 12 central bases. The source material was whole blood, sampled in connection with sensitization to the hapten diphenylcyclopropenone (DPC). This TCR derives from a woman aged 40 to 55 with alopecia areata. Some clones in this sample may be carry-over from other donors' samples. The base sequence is TGTGCCAGCAGCCTAGCGGGGGGGCTCCACAATGAGCAGTTCTTC. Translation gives CASSLAGGLHNEQFF.